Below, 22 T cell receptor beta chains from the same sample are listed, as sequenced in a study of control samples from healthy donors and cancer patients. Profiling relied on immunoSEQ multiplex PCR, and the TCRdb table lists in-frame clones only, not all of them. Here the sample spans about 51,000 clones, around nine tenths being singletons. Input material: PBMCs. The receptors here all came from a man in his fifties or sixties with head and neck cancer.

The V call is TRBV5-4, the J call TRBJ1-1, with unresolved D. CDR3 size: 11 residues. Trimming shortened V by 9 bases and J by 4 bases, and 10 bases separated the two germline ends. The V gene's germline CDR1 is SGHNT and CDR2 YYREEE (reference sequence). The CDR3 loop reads CATLGSTEAFF. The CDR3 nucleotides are TGTGCCACCTTAGGGAGCACTGAAGCTTTCTTT.

The CDR3 sequence is CASSLEGLADYNEQFF. Here the CDR3 DNA reads TGTGCCAGCAGCCTAGAGGGACTAGCGGACTACAATGAGCAGTTCTTC. The chain links TRBV7-2 to TRBJ2-1; 11 positions match TRBD2. The length of the CDR3 is 16 residues. Germline CDR1 reads SGHTA; CDR2 reads FQGNSA. The junction had 6 bases not matched to a gene; V was cut back by 5 bases and J by 3 bases.

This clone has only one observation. CDR3: CASSPQSAYNEQFF. CDR3 in DNA: TGTGCCAGCAGCCCCCAGTCAGCGTACAATGAGCAGTTCTTC. This chain joins TRBV7-2 and TRBJ2-1; D is undetermined. CDR3 size: 14 residues. V was pared by 5 bases and J by 4 bases, with 12 bases between. Germline V lookup: CDR1 SGHTA, CDR2 FQGNSA. Drawing the rest from reference TRBV7-2 and TRBJ2-1, the complete variable domain is GAGVSQSPSNKVTEKGKDVELRCDPISGHTALYWYRQSLGQGLEFLIYFQGNSAPDKSGLPSDRFSAERTGGSVSTLTIQRTQQEDSAVYLCASSPQSAYNEQFFGPGTRLTVL.

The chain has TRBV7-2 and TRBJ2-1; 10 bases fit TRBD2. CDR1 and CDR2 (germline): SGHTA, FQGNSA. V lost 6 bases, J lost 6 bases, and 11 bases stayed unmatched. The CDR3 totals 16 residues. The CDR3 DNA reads TGTGCCAGCAGTCCTCAAGCGGGGGGGTCTTTCAATGAGCAGTTCTTC. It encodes CASSPQAGGSFNEQFF.

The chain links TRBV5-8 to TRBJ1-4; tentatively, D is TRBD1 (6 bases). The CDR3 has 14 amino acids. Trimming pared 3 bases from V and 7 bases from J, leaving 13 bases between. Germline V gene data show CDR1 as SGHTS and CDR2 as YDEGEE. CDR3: CASSWGQGGEKLFF. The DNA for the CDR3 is TGTGCCAGCAGCTGGGGGCAGGGAGGTGAAAAACTGTTTTTT.

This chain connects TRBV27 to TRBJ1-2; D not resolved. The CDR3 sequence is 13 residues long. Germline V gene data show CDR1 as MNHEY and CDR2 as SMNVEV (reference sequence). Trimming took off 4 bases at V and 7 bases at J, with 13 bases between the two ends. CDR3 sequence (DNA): TGTGCCAGCAGTTACCAAGGTTTGAGTGGCTACACCTTC. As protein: CASSYQGLSGYTF.

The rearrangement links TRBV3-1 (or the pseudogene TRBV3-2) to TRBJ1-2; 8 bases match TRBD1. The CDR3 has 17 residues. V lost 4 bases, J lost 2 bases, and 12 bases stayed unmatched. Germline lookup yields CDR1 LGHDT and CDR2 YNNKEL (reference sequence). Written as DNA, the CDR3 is TGTGCCAGCAGCCTTACGCTTCTCAACAGGGGGAACTATGGCTACACCTTC. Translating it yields CASSLTLLNRGNYGYTF.

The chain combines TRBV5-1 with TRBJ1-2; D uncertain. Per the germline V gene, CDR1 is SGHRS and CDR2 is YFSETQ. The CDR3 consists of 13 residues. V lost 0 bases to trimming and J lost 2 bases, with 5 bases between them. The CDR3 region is CASSLVINYGYTF. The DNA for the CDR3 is TGCGCCAGCAGCTTGGTGATCAACTATGGCTACACCTTC.

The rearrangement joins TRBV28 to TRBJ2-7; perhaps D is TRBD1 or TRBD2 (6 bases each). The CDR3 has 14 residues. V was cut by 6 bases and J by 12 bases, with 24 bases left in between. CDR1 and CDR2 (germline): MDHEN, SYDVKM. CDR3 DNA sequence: TGTGCCAGCAGCCTCGGGGGCGCAGCAACGAAGGCGTACTTC. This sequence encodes CASSLGGAATKAYF.

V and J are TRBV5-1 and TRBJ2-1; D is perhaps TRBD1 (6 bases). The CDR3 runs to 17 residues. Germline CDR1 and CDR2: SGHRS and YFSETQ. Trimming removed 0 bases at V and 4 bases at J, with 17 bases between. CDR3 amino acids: CASSLGNQGSGYNEQFF. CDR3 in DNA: TGCGCCAGCAGCTTGGGGAATCAGGGGAGTGGGTACAATGAGCAGTTCTTC.

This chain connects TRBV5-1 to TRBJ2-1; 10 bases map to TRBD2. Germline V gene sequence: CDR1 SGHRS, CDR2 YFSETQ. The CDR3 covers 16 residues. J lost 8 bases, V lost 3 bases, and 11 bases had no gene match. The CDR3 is CASSSTGLASLDEQFF. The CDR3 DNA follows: TGCGCCAGCAGCTCGACGGGACTAGCGTCTTTAGATGAGCAGTTCTTC.

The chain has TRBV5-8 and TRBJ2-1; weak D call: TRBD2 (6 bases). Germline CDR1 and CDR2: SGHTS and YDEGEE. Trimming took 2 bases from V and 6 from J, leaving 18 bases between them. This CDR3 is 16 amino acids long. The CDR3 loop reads CASSFVSGGLLNEQFF. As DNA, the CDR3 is TGTGCCAGCAGCTTTGTGTCCGGAGGGCTCCTCAATGAGCAGTTCTTC.

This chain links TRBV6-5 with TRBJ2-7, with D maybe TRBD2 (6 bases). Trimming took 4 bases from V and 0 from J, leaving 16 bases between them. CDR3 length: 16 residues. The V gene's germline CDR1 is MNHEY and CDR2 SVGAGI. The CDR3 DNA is TGTGCCAGCAGTTCGTATCGGGGGTACAGCTCCTACGAGCAGTACTTC. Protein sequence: CASSSYRGYSSYEQYF.

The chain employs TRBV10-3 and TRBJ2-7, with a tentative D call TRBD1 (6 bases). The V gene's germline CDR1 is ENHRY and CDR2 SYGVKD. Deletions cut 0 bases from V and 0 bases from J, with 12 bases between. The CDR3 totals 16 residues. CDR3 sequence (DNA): TGTGCCATCAGTGAGTCTGGGACAACGAGCTCCTACGAGCAGTACTTC. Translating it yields CAISESGTTSSYEQYF.

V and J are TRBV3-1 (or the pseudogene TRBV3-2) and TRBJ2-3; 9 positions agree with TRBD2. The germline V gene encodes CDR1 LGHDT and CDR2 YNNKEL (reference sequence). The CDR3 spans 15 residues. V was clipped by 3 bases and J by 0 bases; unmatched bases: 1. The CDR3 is CASSHTSGSTDTQYF. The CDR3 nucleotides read TGTGCCAGCAGCCACACTAGCGGGAGCACAGATACGCAGTATTTT.

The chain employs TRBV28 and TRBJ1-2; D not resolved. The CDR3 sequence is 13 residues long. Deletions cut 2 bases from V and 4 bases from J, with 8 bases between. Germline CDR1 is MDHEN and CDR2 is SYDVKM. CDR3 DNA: TGTGCCAGCAGTTTAGGGCCCTCCTATGGCTACACCTTC. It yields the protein CASSLGPSYGYTF.

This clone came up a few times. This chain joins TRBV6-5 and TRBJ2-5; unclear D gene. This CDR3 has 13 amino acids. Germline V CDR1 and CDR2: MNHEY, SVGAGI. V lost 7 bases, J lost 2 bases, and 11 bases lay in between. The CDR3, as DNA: TGTGCCAGCAAACGCCGGTGGCAAGAGACCCAGTACTTC. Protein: CASKRRWQETQYF.

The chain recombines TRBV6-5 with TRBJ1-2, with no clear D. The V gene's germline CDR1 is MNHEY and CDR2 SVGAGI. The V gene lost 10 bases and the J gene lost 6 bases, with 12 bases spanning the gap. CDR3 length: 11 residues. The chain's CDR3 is CATYGEDGYTF. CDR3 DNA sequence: TGTGCCACCTACGGGGAAGATGGCTACACCTTC.

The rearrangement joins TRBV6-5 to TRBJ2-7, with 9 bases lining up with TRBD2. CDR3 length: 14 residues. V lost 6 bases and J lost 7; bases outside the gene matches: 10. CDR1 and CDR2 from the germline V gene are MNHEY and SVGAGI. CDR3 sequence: CASSGTSSLWEQYF. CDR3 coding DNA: TGTGCCAGCAGCGGGACTAGCTCTTTGTGGGAGCAGTACTTC.

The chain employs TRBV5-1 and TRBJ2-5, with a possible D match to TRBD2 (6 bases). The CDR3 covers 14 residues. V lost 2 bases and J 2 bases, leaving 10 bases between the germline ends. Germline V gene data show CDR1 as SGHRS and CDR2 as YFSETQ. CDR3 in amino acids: CASSFGAGQETQYF. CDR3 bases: TGCGCCAGCAGCTTTGGGGCGGGACAAGAGACCCAGTACTTC.

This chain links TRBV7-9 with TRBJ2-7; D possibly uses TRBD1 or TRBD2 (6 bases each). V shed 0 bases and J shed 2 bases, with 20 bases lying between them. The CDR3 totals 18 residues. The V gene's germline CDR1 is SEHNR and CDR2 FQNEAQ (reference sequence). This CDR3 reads CASSLAGGPTGQPYEQYF. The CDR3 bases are TGTGCCAGCAGCTTAGCGGGGGGTCCAACAGGGCAACCCTACGAGCAGTACTTC.

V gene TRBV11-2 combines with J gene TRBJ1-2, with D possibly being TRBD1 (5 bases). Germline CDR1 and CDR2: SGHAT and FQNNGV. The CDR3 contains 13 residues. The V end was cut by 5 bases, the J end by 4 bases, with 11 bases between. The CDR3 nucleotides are TGTGCCAGCAGCCCCCAGGGTGCCTATGGCTACACCTTC. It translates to CASSPQGAYGYTF.